This T cell receptor beta chain was sequenced in a study of T cells after yellow fever vaccination. Germline-derived CDR1 and CDR2 are SGHRS and YFSETQ. V shed 6 bases and J 3 bases; nucleotides not matched to a gene: 3. The CDR3 runs 13 residues. TCRdb called the 5' RACE reads again in MiXCR, with one record for every CDR3 protein. The sample has some 22,000 distinct CDR3 sequences, 4% to 6% seen once. Notes on the study in general: Detected again after the booster were most primary-vaccination clones, at 95% to 97% CD4 and about 90% CD8. From the bulk population, abundant clonotypes could contaminate and appear within FACS-sorted repertoires. The secondary response peaked faster, at day 5 versus 15, but was weaker.

This clonotype was counted at least ten times. The TCR comes from a man between 18 and 29 years old who received the YFV17D yellow fever vaccine. Sequencing was performed on PBMCs, either bulk or a sorted T-cell subset (CD4+, CD8+, memory, or dextramer-sorted; not recorded which), taken about 49 days after the first yellow fever vaccination. The chain links TRBV5-1 to TRBJ2-1; 7 bases are shared with TRBD2. The CDR3 spells CASTAGDYNEQFF. The DNA of the CDR3 is TGCGCCAGCACGGCGGGGGACTACAATGAGCAGTTCTTC.